The 28 T cell receptor beta chains reported below all come from one sample, sequenced in a study of PD-1 blockade in classical Hodgkin lymphoma. Clones were sequenced by immunoSEQ multiplex PCR, and TCRdb holds only the in-frame ones, with some missing. Seen here are about 22,000 clones, 70% to 75% observed once, and the top ten hold around 21%. Described time point: cycle 4 day 1 (C4D1), after 5 to 7 weeks of nivolumab. There was relapse after autologous stem cell transplantation in every patient, and there was variation in brentuximab vedotin exposure. This specimen consisted of peripheral blood mononuclear cells (PBMCs), obtained before the fourth cycle of nivolumab. Source of these receptors: a human donor with classical Hodgkin lymphoma.

The V call is TRBV27, the J call TRBJ1-2; D remains unclear. The germline V gene has CDR1 MNHEY and CDR2 SMNVEV (reference sequence). V was pared by 4 bases and J by 0 bases, with 9 bases between. The CDR3 totals 14 residues. This CDR3 reads CASSSDGANYGYTF. The DNA for the CDR3 is TGTGCCAGCAGTTCGGACGGAGCTAACTATGGCTACACCTTC.

CDR3 bases: TGTGCCAGTAGTGAAGCACGCTCCCTCATTACGCAGTATTTT. Amino acids: CASSEARSLITQYF. The rearrangement links TRBV19 to TRBJ2-3; no clear D gene. CDR1 is LNHDA and CDR2 is SQIVND in the germline V gene (reference sequence). The CDR3 sequence is 14 residues long. Trimming left V 5 bases short and J 8 bases short, with 17 bases between. The complete variable domain, with remaining parts taken from reference TRBV19 and TRBJ2-3, reads DGGITQSPKYLFRKEGQNVTLSCEQNLNHDAMYWYRQDPGQGLRLIYYSQIVNDFQKGDIAEGYSVSREKKESFPLTVTSAQKNPTAFYLCASSEARSLITQYFGPGTRLTVL.

The CDR3 bases are TGTGCCAGCTCACCCGGCGGGACAGGGTTGGAGTATTTT. It translates to CASSPGGTGLEYF. V gene TRBV18 combines with J gene TRBJ2-3, with 9 positions matching TRBD1. V trimming: 3 bases; J trimming: 13 bases; junction bases outside the gene matches: 8. Germline assignment: CDR1 KGHSH and CDR2 LQKENI. The CDR3 covers 13 residues.

As to this clone: Other DNA sequences from this sample encode an identical CDR3 as well. The chain recombines TRBV18 with TRBJ2-2; D gene uncertain. The CDR3 length is 12 residues. The germline V and J ends were trimmed by 2 bases and 4 bases, with 2 bases remaining between them. CDR1 and CDR2 from the germline V gene are KGHSH and LQKENI. CDR3 region: CASSPGTGELFF. CDR3 DNA sequence: TGTGCCAGCTCACCAGGCACCGGGGAGCTGTTTTTT. Looking up the rest from reference TRBV18 and TRBJ2-2 gives the full variable domain: NAGVMQNPRHLVRRRGQEARLRCSPMKGHSHVYWYRQLPEEGLKFMVYLQKENIIDESGMPKERFSAEFPKEGPSILRIQQVVRGDSAAYFCASSPGTGELFFGEGSRLTVL.

This chain links TRBV13 with TRBJ2-5; D not resolved. The V gene's germline CDR1 is PRHDT and CDR2 FYEKMQ (reference sequence). V lost 0 bases, J lost 3 bases, and 8 bases lay in between. The CDR3 is made up of 14 amino acids. This chain's CDR3 is CASSLGVGKETQYF. In DNA, the CDR3 is TGTGCCAGCAGCTTAGGCGTGGGTAAAGAGACCCAGTACTTC.

This clone was recorded only once. The CDR3: CASSLEAGQGTQYF. As DNA, the CDR3 is TGTGCCAGCAGCTTAGAGGCAGGTCAGGGGACCCAGTACTTC. The V gene is TRBV7-8, the J gene TRBJ2-5; D may be TRBD1 (5 bases). Germline V gene lookup returns CDR1 SGHVS and CDR2 FQNEAQ. V was clipped by 1 base and J by 7 bases, with 13 bases between them. The CDR3 spans 14 residues.

This chain joins TRBV6-5 and TRBJ2-7; D is possibly TRBD1 (5 bases). Between the trimmed V and J ends, which lost 9 bases and 6 bases, there was a span of 12 bases. CDR1 and CDR2 from the germline V gene are MNHEY and SVGAGI. The CDR3 length is 11 residues. CDR3 amino acids: CASGWQGEQYF. The CDR3 DNA is TGTGCCAGTGGGTGGCAGGGCGAGCAGTACTTC.

This sequence joins TRBV5-4 and TRBJ2-3, with 8 bases aligning to TRBD1. The V gene end was trimmed by 5 bases and the J gene end by 0 bases; junction bases not matched to a gene: 8. Germline assignment: CDR1 SGHNT and CDR2 YYREEE (reference sequence). This CDR3 is built from 16 residues. In DNA, the CDR3 is TGTGCCAGCAGTCGGGACAGGTCTTCTAGCACAGATACGCAGTATTTT. Translating gives CASSRDRSSSTDTQYF.

The CDR3 loop reads CASSPRQGEGSEAFF. The DNA of the CDR3 is TGTGCCAGCAGTCCCCGACAGGGGGAGGGTTCTGAAGCTTTCTTT. The chain carries TRBV27 and TRBJ1-1; 9 bases fit TRBD1. This CDR3 region has 15 residues. Per the germline V gene, CDR1 is MNHEY and CDR2 is SMNVEV (reference sequence). Trimming at V came to 5 bases and at J to 6 bases, leaving 10 bases not matched to a gene.

The V gene is TRBV28, the J gene TRBJ2-3, with TRBD2 identical over 9 bases. Germline values: CDR1 MDHEN, CDR2 SYDVKM. The CDR3 sequence is 15 residues long. J gave up 3 bases and V 3 bases, and 4 bases lay outside the gene matches. DNA for the CDR3: TGTGCCAGCAGTTTTGCGGGAGGGGATACAGATACGCAGTATTTT. It codes for CASSFAGGDTDTQYF.

In its sample, this clone was seen once. This rearrangement joins TRBV18 to TRBJ1-2; 8 bases map to TRBD1. With V trimmed by 4 bases and J by 8 bases, 12 bases remained unmatched. This CDR3 region has 15 residues. Germline V gene lookup returns CDR1 KGHSH and CDR2 LQKENI. As DNA, the CDR3 is TGTGCCAGCTCACGATGGACAGGGACGACAGGCGGCTACACCTTC. Protein: CASSRWTGTTGGYTF.

The table lists this clone with a few counts. The J gene is TRBJ2-7, the V gene TRBV4-2, with 14 positions matching TRBD2. The CDR3 extends over 16 amino acids. V dropped 3 bases and J dropped 7; count of bases not matched to a gene: 8. Germline values: CDR1 LGHNA, CDR2 YNFKEQ. For the CDR3, the DNA is TGTGCCAGCAGCCATCTCGGGACTAGCGGGAGTGTAGAGCAGTACTTC. As protein: CASSHLGTSGSVEQYF.

The rearrangement uses TRBV5-8 and TRBJ2-1; D is possibly TRBD1 (6 bases). Germline-derived CDR1 and CDR2 are SGHTS and YDEGEE. This CDR3 spans 16 amino acids. The V end was cut by 2 bases, the J end by 0 bases, with 12 bases between. The CDR3 DNA follows: TGTGCCAGCAGCTTAGGGACATTCAGCTCCTACAATGAGCAGTTCTTC. Amino acids: CASSLGTFSSYNEQFF.

This chain uses TRBV30 with TRBJ2-2; either TRBD1 or TRBD2 may fit D (7 bases each). The CDR3 spans 15 residues. In germline, CDR1 is GTSNPN, CDR2 SVGIG (reference sequence). V lost 5 bases, J lost 2 bases, and 15 bases lay in between. The CDR3 nucleotides read TGTGCCTGGGTGAGGGAGGGGGCCAACACCGGGGAGCTGTTTTTT. Its translation: CAWVREGANTGELFF.

This clone has just a few counts. The J gene is TRBJ1-3, the V gene TRBV6-6, with D hard to call. The CDR3 spans 15 residues. V was clipped by 5 bases and J by 2 bases, with 13 bases between them. CDR1 MNHNY and CDR2 SVGAGI come from the germline V gene (reference sequence). CDR3 residues: CASSRTEATGNTIYF. The CDR3 nucleotides are TGTGCCAGCAGTCGGACGGAAGCCACTGGAAACACCATATATTTT.

The chain is built from TRBV7-9 and TRBJ2-7; D unclear. V shed 1 base and J shed 7 bases, with 5 bases lying between them. Germline lookup yields CDR1 SEHNR and CDR2 FQNEAQ (reference sequence). This CDR3 contains 11 residues. The chain's CDR3 is CASSLGVEQYF. The CDR3 DNA is TGTGCCAGCAGCTTAGGTGTGGAGCAGTACTTC.

This clone came up once. V gene TRBV16 combines with J gene TRBJ2-2, with D unclear. The ends were cut back, 4 bases at V and 7 bases at J, with 16 bases in the middle. CDR3 length: 15 residues. CDR1 is KGHSY, CDR2 FQNENV, per germline. CDR3 in DNA: TGTGCCAGCAGCCCGACGCTACCCGGCCTCGGGGAGCTGTTTTTT. Its translation: CASSPTLPGLGELFF. Full variable domain (rest looked up from reference TRBV16 and TRBJ2-2): GEEVAQTPKHLVRGEGQKAKLYCAPIKGHSYVFWYQQVLKNEFKFLISFQNENVFDETGMPKERFSAKCLPNSPCSLEIQATKLEDSAVYFCASSPTLPGLGELFFGEGSRLTVL.

The chain couples TRBV6-6 to TRBJ2-1; perhaps TRBD2 as D (6 bases). The CDR3 loop spans 15 amino acids. Germline V gives CDR1 MNHNY, CDR2 SVGAGI (reference sequence). V gave up 0 bases and J gave up 6 bases, with 12 bases separating them. CDR3 in DNA: TGTGCCAGCAGTTACTCTAGCGGCCCAAGCAATGAGCAGTTCTTC. It yields the protein CASSYSSGPSNEQFF.

The chain links TRBV29-1 to TRBJ2-2, with D perhaps matching TRBD1 (6 bases). The germline V and J ends were trimmed by 6 bases and 4 bases, with 15 bases remaining between them. The V gene's germline CDR1 is SQVTM and CDR2 ANQGSEA. The CDR3 loop spans 14 amino acids. The CDR3 DNA is TGCAGCGTGAGGACCGCAGGGGTCACCGGGGAGCTGTTTTTT. Translating it yields CSVRTAGVTGELFF.

The chain employs TRBV6-5 and TRBJ2-3, with D possibly being TRBD2 (7 bases). The CDR3 is made up of 14 amino acids. V lost 4 bases and J 1 base, leaving 9 bases between the germline ends. Per the germline V gene, CDR1 is MNHEY and CDR2 is SVGAGI. Here the CDR3 reads CASSLRGRTDTQYF. DNA of the CDR3: TGTGCCAGCAGTTTGCGGGGGCGCACAGATACGCAGTATTTT.

The V call is TRBV18, the J call TRBJ2-3; TRBD2 aligns across 14 bases. Germline V gene lookup returns CDR1 KGHSH and CDR2 LQKENI. The CDR3 totals 16 residues. V gave up 3 bases and J gave up 6 bases; unmatched junction bases: 5. CDR3: CASSPRLAGGPDTQYF. The CDR3 nucleotides are TGTGCCAGCTCACCCAGACTAGCGGGAGGGCCGGATACGCAGTATTTT.

The chain recombines TRBV5-6 with TRBJ2-7; the D is unclear. CDR3 length: 14 residues. Trimming removed 1 base from V and 5 bases from J, with 13 bases in between. CDR1 is SGHDT, CDR2 YYEEEE, per germline. This CDR3 reads CASSLTRIKNEQYF. The CDR3 DNA follows: TGTGCCAGCAGCTTGACCAGAATCAAGAACGAGCAGTACTTC.

The chain recombines TRBV16 with TRBJ2-5, with 7 nucleotides matching TRBD1. The CDR3 extends over 13 amino acids. The germline V gene encodes CDR1 KGHSY and CDR2 FQNENV. The junction had 7 bases not matched to a gene; V was cut back by 7 bases and J by 5 bases. The DNA for the CDR3 is TGTGCCAGCAAAAAACAGGGGTTGGAGACCCAGTACTTC. Translating gives CASKKQGLETQYF. Full variable domain (outside the CDR3, taken from reference TRBV16 and TRBJ2-5): GEEVAQTPKHLVRGEGQKAKLYCAPIKGHSYVFWYQQVLKNEFKFLISFQNENVFDETGMPKERFSAKCLPNSPCSLEIQATKLEDSAVYFCASKKQGLETQYFGPGTRLLVL.

DNA for the CDR3: TGTGCCAGTATGGACGCAAACTCCTACGAGCAGTACTTC. Translation gives CASMDANSYEQYF. The rearrangement uses TRBV19 and TRBJ2-7; no definite D call. This CDR3 comprises 13 residues. The V gene's germline CDR1 is LNHDA and CDR2 SQIVND (reference sequence). The ends were cut back, 7 bases at V and 0 bases at J, with 10 bases in the middle.

The genes are TRBV6-5 and TRBJ2-3; the match to TRBD2 covers 8 bases. Germline V CDR1 and CDR2: MNHEY, SVGAGI. The CDR3 length is 15 residues. V lost 5 bases and J lost 4; bases outside the gene matches: 8. The CDR3 loop is CASSGLAGIADTQYF. CDR3 coding DNA: TGTGCCAGCAGTGGACTAGCCGGTATCGCAGATACGCAGTATTTT.

This chain connects TRBV6-1 to TRBJ2-1; 7 bases are shared with TRBD1. Germline-derived CDR1 and CDR2 are MNHNS and SASEGT. Trimming removed 1 base from V and 5 bases from J; junction bases left unmatched: 2. The CDR3 is made up of 14 amino acids. DNA for the CDR3: TGTGCCAGCAGTGAAGTAGGGACAGACAATGAGCAGTTCTTC. This gives the protein CASSEVGTDNEQFF.

The V and J genes are TRBV10-2 and TRBJ2-7, with a weak D call TRBD1 (6 bases). The V end was cut by 8 bases, the J end by 3 bases, with 14 bases between. The CDR3 has 13 residues. In germline, CDR1 is WSHSY, CDR2 SAAADI. CDR3 in DNA: TGCGCCAGCTTACCGGGACAAAACTACGAGCAGTACTTC. It is translated as CASLPGQNYEQYF.

V is TRBV18 and J is TRBJ1-3, with 9 nucleotides matching TRBD1. Germline CDR1 and CDR2: KGHSH and LQKENI. CDR3 size: 16 residues. With V trimmed by 3 bases and J by 2 bases, 5 bases remained unmatched. In DNA, the CDR3 is TGTGCCAGCTCACCCGGGACAGGGAGTACTGGAAACACCATATATTTT. Translation gives CASSPGTGSTGNTIYF.